A single sample gave rise to the 9 T cell receptor beta chains below, sequenced in a study of blood T cell repertoires in COVID-19. Sequencing was performed with immunoSEQ multiplex PCR; in TCRdb, only in-frame clones are kept and a portion is missing. Seen here are a few hundred thousand clones, roughly 77% observed once, and the top ten hold around 1.1%. Sequencing was performed on peripheral blood. The receptors originated from a human donor with acute or convalescent COVID-19. The donor label of this sample is uncertain.

This clone occurred a few times. This chain joins TRBV3-1 (or the pseudogene TRBV3-2) and TRBJ2-1; the match to TRBD2 covers 7 bases. The CDR3 is 14 residues long. Germline-derived CDR1 and CDR2 are LGHDT and YNNKEL (reference sequence). The ends lost 4 bases at V and 9 bases at J; junction bases unmatched: 9. CDR3 sequence (DNA): TGTGCCAGCAGCCGCCAGCCTAGCGGCAGTGAGCAGTTCTTC. This sequence encodes CASSRQPSGSEQFF.

CDR3 in amino acids: CASSPSAGANVLTF. Written as DNA, the CDR3 is TGTGCCAGCAGCCCTTCCGCTGGGGCCAACGTCCTGACTTTC. The rearrangement uses TRBV7-8 and TRBJ2-6; no clear D. This CDR3 is built from 14 residues. The ends were cut back, 5 bases at V and 2 bases at J, with 7 bases in the middle. Germline CDR1 reads SGHVS; CDR2 reads FQNEAQ.

J is TRBJ1-2 and V is TRBV30; a weak D match, TRBD1 (6 bases). CDR1 GTSNPN and CDR2 SVGIG come from the germline V gene (reference sequence). Trimming removed 6 bases at V and 8 bases at J, with 13 bases between. There are 11 residues in the CDR3. CDR3 region: CACFRGEGYTF. CDR3 nucleotide sequence: TGTGCCTGCTTCAGGGGAGAGGGCTACACCTTC.

The chain is built from TRBV28 and TRBJ1-2; 9 nucleotides align to TRBD1. This CDR3 has 15 residues. Germline-derived CDR1 and CDR2 are MDHEN and SYDVKM. The V gene end was trimmed by 6 bases and the J gene end by 3 bases; junction bases not matched to a gene: 8. This CDR3 reads CASRGTGPSHYGYTF. DNA for the CDR3: TGTGCCAGCAGGGGGACAGGGCCGAGTCACTATGGCTACACCTTC.

The genes are TRBV30 and TRBJ2-1; D may be TRBD2 (5 bases). Germline CDR1 and CDR2: GTSNPN and SVGIG (reference sequence). Trimming left V 0 bases short and J 0 bases short, with 9 bases between. The CDR3 contains 15 residues. The CDR3 spells CAWSVGRGSYNEQFF. The DNA for the CDR3 is TGTGCCTGGAGTGTCGGTCGGGGCTCCTACAATGAGCAGTTCTTC. Filled out from reference TRBV30 and TRBJ2-1, the complete variable domain reads SQTIHQWPATLVQPVGSPLSLECTVEGTSNPNLYWYRQAAGRGLQLLFYSVGIGQISSEVPQNLSASRPQDRQFILSSKKLLLSDSGFYLCAWSVGRGSYNEQFFGPGTRLTVL.

V is TRBV5-1 and J is TRBJ1-1, with TRBD1 as a possible D gene (5 bases). Germline values: CDR1 SGHRS, CDR2 YFSETQ. The V and J ends lost 0 bases and 1 base respectively, with 10 bases between them. This CDR3 has 15 residues. This chain's CDR3 is CASSLVYGANTEAFF. As DNA, the CDR3 is TGCGCCAGCAGCTTGGTCTATGGGGCGAACACTGAAGCTTTCTTT.

This clone was detected only a few times. The rearrangement links TRBV6-5 to TRBJ1-1; D remains unclear. This CDR3 contains 15 residues. V dropped 6 bases and J dropped 2 bases, with 16 bases sitting between them. In germline, CDR1 is MNHEY, CDR2 SVGAGI. The CDR3 region is CASRAKPGLNTEAFF. CDR3 sequence (DNA): TGTGCCAGCAGGGCTAAGCCGGGATTAAACACTGAAGCTTTCTTT.

V and J are TRBV3-1 (or the pseudogene TRBV3-2) and TRBJ1-2; D perhaps matches TRBD1 (6 bases). The CDR3 consists of 17 residues. Per germline, CDR1 LGHDT and CDR2 YNNKEL (reference sequence). The ends were cut back, 0 bases at V and 1 base at J, with 15 bases in the middle. CDR3 amino acids: CASSQEGGRKFNYGYTF. The CDR3 nucleotides read TGTGCCAGCAGCCAAGAAGGGGGACGGAAGTTTAACTATGGCTACACCTTC.

This clone occurred a few times. The chain has TRBV7-6 and TRBJ1-1, with D tentatively TRBD1 (6 bases). The CDR3 runs to 15 residues. CDR1 SGHVS and CDR2 FNYEAQ come from the germline V gene. Trimming removed 8 bases at V and 0 bases at J, with 16 bases between. DNA of the CDR3: TGTGCCAGCGGGCCCCGTGGGGGCTTGAACACTGAAGCTTTCTTT. Translating gives CASGPRGGLNTEAFF. The variable domain in full, with the rest retrieved from reference TRBV7-6 and TRBJ1-1, is GAGVSQSPRYKVTKRGQDVALRCDPISGHVSLYWYRQALGQGPEFLTYFNYEAQQDKSGLPNDRFSAERPEGSISTLTIQRTEQRDSAMYRCASGPRGGLNTEAFFGQGTRLTVV.